One sample yielded the 23 T cell receptor beta chains listed below, sequenced in a study of T cell repertoires in ileal Crohn's disease. TCRdb keeps only in-frame clones here, not all; method: immunoSEQ multiplex PCR. The sample shows about 4,100 clones, less than 80% of them seen only once. The sequenced sample consisted of ileal tissue. These receptors were taken from an adult with Crohn's disease.

This clone was seen just once. The chain has TRBV7-6 and TRBJ2-7; 7 bases line up with TRBD2. Trimming cost V 3 bases and J 4 bases; bases outside gene matches: 12. This CDR3 has 16 residues. Germline V gene lookup returns CDR1 SGHVS and CDR2 FNYEAQ. The CDR3 DNA reads TGTGCCAGCAGCTTGGGAGGGTCGGATTCGGGTTACGAGCAGTACTTC. This codes for CASSLGGSDSGYEQYF.

The V gene is TRBV27, the J gene TRBJ1-2; possible D gene TRBD1, 6 bases. The CDR3 extends over 14 amino acids. Deletions cut 6 bases from V and 7 bases from J, with 18 bases between. Per germline, CDR1 MNHEY and CDR2 SMNVEV (reference sequence). CDR3 sequence (DNA): TGTGCCAGCAGCCCAGGGTCAGGGGTGAGTGGCTACACCTTC. This sequence encodes CASSPGSGVSGYTF.

The sample holds a few counts of this clone. This chain connects TRBV7-3 to TRBJ2-3, with D possibly matching TRBD2 (6 bases). The V end lost 0 bases, the J end lost 2 bases, and 21 bases lay between the germline ends. The length of the CDR3 is 19 residues. Germline V gene lookup returns CDR1 SGHTA and CDR2 FQGTGA. This CDR3 is CASSLTGGVVAVNTDTQYF. CDR3 sequence (DNA): TGTGCCAGCAGCTTAACGGGGGGTGTGGTAGCGGTGAACACAGATACGCAGTATTTT.

This chain links TRBV5-1 with TRBJ2-1; 7 bases agree with TRBD1. The CDR3 has 15 amino acids. V lost 4 bases to trimming and J lost 10 bases; unmatched junction nucleotides: 14. The germline V gene encodes CDR1 SGHRS and CDR2 YFSETQ. The CDR3 DNA reads TGCGCCAGCAGCCCCAGGACAGGAGCTAATGAAGAGCAGTTCTTC. It codes for CASSPRTGANEEQFF.

This chain links TRBV5-4 with TRBJ1-2; D is possibly TRBD1 (5 bases). This CDR3 has 13 amino acids. Germline V gives CDR1 SGHNT, CDR2 YYREEE (reference sequence). V gave up 1 base and J gave up 8 bases, with 12 bases separating them. CDR3 sequence: CASSLKTERGYTF. The CDR3 DNA sequence: TGTGCCAGCAGCTTGAAGACAGAGAGGGGCTACACCTTC.

The chain joins TRBV7-2 to TRBJ2-7; weak D call: TRBD1 (6 bases). Trimming removed 2 bases at V and 3 bases at J, with 14 bases between. Germline CDR1 and CDR2: SGHTA and FQGNSA. The CDR3 extends over 15 amino acids. The chain's CDR3 is CASSLQGQNFYEQYF. CDR3 sequence (DNA): TGTGCCAGCAGCTTACAAGGACAGAATTTCTACGAGCAGTACTTC.

This clone was picked up a small number of times. The chain has TRBV7-7 and TRBJ2-7; 9 nucleotides match TRBD2. Germline-derived CDR1 and CDR2 are SSHAT and FNYEAQ (reference sequence). V dropped 2 bases and J dropped 6; count of bases not matched to a gene: 5. The CDR3 runs 14 residues. CDR3 loop: CASSLRASGTEQYF. CDR3 DNA: TGTGCCAGCAGCTTAAGGGCTAGCGGGACCGAGCAGTACTTC.

The chain links TRBV7-9 to TRBJ1-1; 10 positions match TRBD1. The length of the CDR3 is 18 residues. Trimming cost V 5 bases and J 1 base; bases outside gene matches: 13. CDR1 and CDR2 (germline): SEHNR, FQNEAQ (reference sequence). CDR3 bases: TGTGCCAGCAGCCCACCCGCCGGGACAGGGGCCGGGAACACTGAAGCTTTCTTT. It encodes CASSPPAGTGAGNTEAFF.

The V and J genes are TRBV7-9 and TRBJ2-5, with TRBD1 matching 7 bases. Germline-derived CDR1 and CDR2 are SEHNR and FQNEAQ (reference sequence). Losses at the gene ends were 4 bases for V and 1 base for J; bases not matched to a gene: 6. This CDR3 spans 15 amino acids. In nucleotides, the CDR3 is TGTGCCAGCAGCTCCCGGACAGGCCTCCAAGAGACCCAGTACTTC. Its protein is CASSSRTGLQETQYF.

The CDR3 reads CASSLQFSQETQYF. The CDR3, as DNA: TGTGCCAGCAGCTTACAGTTTTCTCAAGAGACCCAGTACTTC. This chain links TRBV11-2 with TRBJ2-5; unclear D gene. Per the germline V gene, CDR1 is SGHAT and CDR2 is FQNNGV. This CDR3 contains 14 residues. The ends were cut back, 2 bases at V and 2 bases at J, with 9 bases in the middle.

This chain connects TRBV28 to TRBJ2-7; 7 nucleotides match TRBD2. Germline V CDR1 and CDR2: MDHEN, SYDVKM. J lost 4 bases, V lost 4 bases, and 10 bases had no gene match. The CDR3 consists of 15 residues. The CDR3 region is CASSSPRDYRYEQYF. CDR3 in DNA: TGTGCCAGCAGTTCCCCCCGGGACTACAGGTACGAGCAGTACTTC.

V is TRBV6-1 and J is TRBJ1-1, with 8 nucleotides matching TRBD1. The germline gives CDR1 MNHNS, CDR2 SASEGT. V was pared by 3 bases and J by 4 bases, with 7 bases of the junction left unmatched. This CDR3 contains 15 residues. CDR3 residues: CASSEQGAVGTEAFF. The CDR3 DNA reads as TGTGCCAGCAGTGAGCAGGGGGCTGTAGGCACTGAAGCTTTCTTT.

Notes on this clone: At the DNA level, this CDR3 is encoded by other sequences in the same sample as well. V usage is TRBV5-4 and J usage is TRBJ2-7, with TRBD2 as a possible D gene (6 bases). The CDR3 has 14 amino acids. Germline assignment: CDR1 SGHNT and CDR2 YYREEE (reference sequence). The V end was cut by 0 bases, the J end by 6 bases, with 13 bases between. The CDR3 DNA follows: TGTGCCAGCAGCTTGGGGGTCGCAGCGGGCGAGCAGTACTTC. As protein: CASSLGVAAGEQYF.

The chain combines TRBV4-3 with TRBJ2-1, with D perhaps TRBD1 (6 bases). The CDR3 sequence is 15 residues long. Deletions cut 0 bases from V and 8 bases from J, with 14 bases between. Germline V gene data show CDR1 as LGHNA and CDR2 as YSLEER. CDR3 sequence (DNA): TGCGCCAGCAGCCAAGAAGGGGGTTTAATCGATGAGCAGTTCTTC. Translation gives CASSQEGGLIDEQFF.

This clone appeared a single time. The chain has TRBV29-1 and TRBJ2-1; D not resolved. Germline CDR1 SQVTM, CDR2 ANQGSEA. V gave up 1 base and J gave up 5 bases, with 6 bases separating them. This CDR3 contains 12 residues. The CDR3 nucleotides are TGCAGCGTTGAAGTTCGAGACAATGAGCAGTTCTTC. Translating it yields CSVEVRDNEQFF.

The V call is TRBV5-1, the J call TRBJ2-2; tentatively, D is TRBD2 (6 bases). Trimming removed 5 bases at V and 1 base at J, with 12 bases between. Germline V CDR1 and CDR2: SGHRS, YFSETQ. The CDR3 totals 15 residues. The CDR3 here is CASRRGAENTGELFF. The CDR3 DNA follows: TGCGCCAGCAGGCGGGGAGCAGAGAACACCGGGGAGCTGTTTTTT.

The chain joins TRBV6-1 to TRBJ2-7, with 8 bases that match TRBD2. The length of the CDR3 is 14 residues. The ends lost 5 bases at V and 0 bases at J; junction bases unmatched: 3. CDR1 MNHNS and CDR2 SASEGT come from the germline V gene. CDR3 protein: CASSQRGSSYEQYF. The CDR3, as DNA: TGTGCCAGCAGTCAGCGGGGGAGCTCCTACGAGCAGTACTTC.

This clone turned up a few times. This rearrangement joins TRBV9 to TRBJ1-6; a possible D gene is TRBD1 (5 bases). Trimming left V 2 bases short and J 6 bases short, with 9 bases between. The CDR3 spans 14 residues. Germline assignment: CDR1 SGDLS and CDR2 YYNGEE. The CDR3 coding sequence is TGTGCCAGCAGCGTGGGAGGGGCTAATTCACCCCTCCACTTT. Its protein product is CASSVGGANSPLHF.

CDR3 coding DNA: TGCGCCAGCAGTCGGACTAGCGGAGAGACCCAGTACTTC. Translated, it gives CASSRTSGETQYF. The chain links TRBV10-1 to TRBJ2-5; 10 nucleotides line up with TRBD2. The trim removed 5 bases at V and 4 bases at J, leaving 1 base unmatched. This CDR3 spans 13 amino acids. The germline gives CDR1 WNHNN, CDR2 SYGVQD (reference sequence).

The rearrangement joins TRBV11-2 to TRBJ2-1; possibly TRBD2 for D (5 bases). The CDR3 contains 14 residues. Trimming left V 7 bases short and J 0 bases short, with 10 bases between. Germline assignment: CDR1 SGHAT and CDR2 FQNNGV. In nucleotides, the CDR3 is TGTGCCAGCACCCGAGCGGACTCCTACAATGAGCAGTTCTTC. It specifies CASTRADSYNEQFF.

The CDR3 spells CASSPPEGLQFF. The CDR3, as DNA: TGTGCCAGCAGCCCCCCGGAGGGCCTTCAGTTCTTC. The chain uses TRBV11-3 and TRBJ2-1, with D perhaps matching TRBD2 (6 bases). With 5 bases removed from V and 13 bases from J, the gap between germline ends came to 15 bases. The CDR3 is 12 residues long. Germline-derived CDR1 and CDR2 are SGHNT and YENEEA.

The gene calls are TRBV5-1 and TRBJ1-1; 8 nucleotides align to TRBD1. The CDR3 length is 15 residues. Germline CDR1 and CDR2: SGHRS and YFSETQ. The ends lost 4 bases at V and 8 bases at J; junction bases unmatched: 13. CDR3 protein: CASSGLSGQGREAFF. The DNA for the CDR3 is TGCGCCAGCAGCGGACTCTCTGGACAGGGCCGGGAAGCTTTCTTT. Full variable domain (outside the CDR3, taken from reference TRBV5-1 and TRBJ1-1): KAGVTQTPRYLIKTRGQQVTLSCSPISGHRSVSWYQQTPGQGLQFLFEYFSETQRNKGNFPGRFSGRQFSNSRSEMNVSTLELGDSALYLCASSGLSGQGREAFFGQGTRLTVV.

The CDR3 bases are TGTGCCAGCAGCCGAGGGACAGGGGACCTGGGAGCTTTCTTT. Protein sequence: CASSRGTGDLGAFF. The chain has TRBV7-9 and TRBJ1-1, with TRBD1 identical over 10 bases. Germline trimming cut 5 bases from V and 10 bases from J; bases unmatched to any gene: 10. CDR1 and CDR2 from the germline V gene are SEHNR and FQNEAQ (reference sequence). The CDR3 is made up of 14 amino acids.